This paragraph reports one T cell receptor beta chain. Its antigen is as yet unknown. From the reads, TCRdb called clonotypes with MiXCR, one entry per CDR3 protein. The table shows some 940,000 distinct CDR3 sequences, with 25% to 40% occurring only once. The data belong to a study of T cell repertoires in cytomegalovirus infection. Germline V lookup: CDR1 MNHGY, CDR2 SAAAGT. V lost 4 bases and J lost 3, with 15 bases in between. The CDR3 is 15 amino acids. The receptor's source is a human donor in good health (CMV status not recorded). Some clones in this sample may be carry-over from other donors' samples. The specimen was cultured CD8+ T cells from PBMCs, collected from culture after CMV antigen stimulation. The V call is TRBV6-8, the J call TRBJ2-5; D may be TRBD1 or TRBD2 (6 bases each). CDR3 region: CASSFFLGGEETQYF. Here the CDR3 DNA reads TGTGCCAGCAGTTTCTTTCTCGGGGGCGAAGAGACCCAGTACTTC.